This T cell receptor beta chain was recorded in a study of blood T cell repertoires in COVID-19. At the level of the study: The cDNA or gDNA used as material had been derived from T cells, B-cell-depleted T cells, or PBMCs.

Assignment of participants to cohorts was predicated upon participant-reported clinical history. The protocol was immunoSEQ multiplex PCR, while the TCRdb copy is restricted to in-frame clones and leaves out a portion. The sample shows approximately 280,000 clones, around nine tenths of them seen only once. The receptor's source is a woman aged 55-70 years who had recovered from COVID-19. Source material: PBMCs or T cells enriched from blood (not recorded which).

The CDR3: CASSPSYRGNTIYF. CDR3 nucleotides: TGTGCCAGCTCACCATCTTACAGGGGAAACACCATATATTTT. The gene calls are TRBV18 and TRBJ1-3, with D perhaps matching TRBD1 (5 bases). CDR1 is KGHSH, CDR2 LQKENI, per germline. V lost 2 bases, J lost 4 bases, and 9 bases lay in between. The CDR3 covers 14 residues. The variable domain in full, with the rest retrieved from reference TRBV18 and TRBJ1-3, is NAGVMQNPRHLVRRRGQEARLRCSPMKGHSHVYWYRQLPEEGLKFMVYLQKENIIDESGMPKERFSAEFPKEGPSILRIQQVVRGDSAAYFCASSPSYRGNTIYFGEGSWLTVV.